This T cell receptor (beta chain) was identified during a study of Graves' ophthalmopathy and Graves' hyperthyroidism. RNA transcripts yielded amplified TCR beta CDR3 regions. HTBI primers primed a first-round RT-PCR, and a second-round multiplex PCR followed. TCRdb used MiXCR to reprocess the multiplex PCR reads, holding one entry per CDR3 protein. This sample has a few hundred thousand distinct CDR3 sequences, with about 17% found just once. The V end was cut by 6 bases, the J end by 3 bases, with 15 bases between. The CDR3 sequence is 14 residues long. This clonotype came up many times. Sequenced: peripheral blood. The rearrangement joins TRBV12-3 or TRBV12-4 to TRBJ2-7, with TRBD2 as a possible D gene (5 bases). This clonotype was sampled from an adult woman with stable Graves' hyperthyroidism. CDR3 coding DNA: TGTGCCAGCAGCCCCCGCGTAGGAGGCTACGAGCAGTACTTC. Its protein product is CASSPRVGGYEQYF.